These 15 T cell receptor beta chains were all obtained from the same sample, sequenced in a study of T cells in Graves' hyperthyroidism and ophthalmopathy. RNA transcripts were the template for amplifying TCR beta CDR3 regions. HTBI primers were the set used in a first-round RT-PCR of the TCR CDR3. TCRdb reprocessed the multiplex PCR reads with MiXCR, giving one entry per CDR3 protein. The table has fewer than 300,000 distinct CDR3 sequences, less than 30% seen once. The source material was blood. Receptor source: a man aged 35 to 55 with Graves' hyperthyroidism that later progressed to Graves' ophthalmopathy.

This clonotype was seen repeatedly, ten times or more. The DNA for the CDR3 is TGTGCCAGCAGTTTTAATCCCAGCTATGGCTACACCTTC. It translates to CASSFNPSYGYTF. V usage is TRBV27 and J usage is TRBJ1-2; D ambiguous. There are 13 residues in the CDR3. CDR1 is MNHEY and CDR2 is SMNVEV in the germline V gene (reference sequence). V was trimmed by 3 bases and J by 4 bases, leaving 9 bases between them.

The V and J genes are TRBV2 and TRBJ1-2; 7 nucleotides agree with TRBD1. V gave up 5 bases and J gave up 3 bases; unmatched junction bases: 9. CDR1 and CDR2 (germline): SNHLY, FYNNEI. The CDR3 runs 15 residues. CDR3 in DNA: TGTGCCAGCAGTTTACAGGGGATGACGGACTATGGCTACACCTTC. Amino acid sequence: CASSLQGMTDYGYTF.

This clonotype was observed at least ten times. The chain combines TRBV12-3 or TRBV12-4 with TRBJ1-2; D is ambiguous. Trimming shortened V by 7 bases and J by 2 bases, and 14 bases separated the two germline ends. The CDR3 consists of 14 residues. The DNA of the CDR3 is TGTGCCAGCAACTCCGGAGAGACCAACTATGGCTACACCTTC. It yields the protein CASNSGETNYGYTF.

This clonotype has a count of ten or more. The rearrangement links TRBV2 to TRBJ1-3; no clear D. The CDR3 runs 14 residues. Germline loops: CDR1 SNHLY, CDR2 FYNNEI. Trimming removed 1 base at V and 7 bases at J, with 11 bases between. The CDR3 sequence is CASSEELSRNTIYF. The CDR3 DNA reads TGTGCCAGCAGTGAAGAGCTATCCCGGAACACCATATATTTT. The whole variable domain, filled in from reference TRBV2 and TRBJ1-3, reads EPEVTQTPSHQVTQMGQEVILRCVPISNHLYFYWYRQILGQKVEFLVSFYNNEISEKSEIFDDQFSVERPDGSNFTLKIRSTKLEDSAMYFCASSEELSRNTIYFGEGSWLTVV.

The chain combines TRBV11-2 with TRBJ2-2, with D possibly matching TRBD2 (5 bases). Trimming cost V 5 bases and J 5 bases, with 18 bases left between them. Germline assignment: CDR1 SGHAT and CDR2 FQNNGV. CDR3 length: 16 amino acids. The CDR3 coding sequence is TGTGCCAGCAGCCCGGCGGTAGGGTCGGGGACCGGGGAGCTGTTTTTT. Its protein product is CASSPAVGSGTGELFF.

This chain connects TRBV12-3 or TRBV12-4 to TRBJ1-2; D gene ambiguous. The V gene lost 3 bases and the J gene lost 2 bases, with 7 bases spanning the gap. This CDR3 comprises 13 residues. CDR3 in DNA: TGTGCCAGCAGTTTCACCAGGAACTATGGCTACACCTTC. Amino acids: CASSFTRNYGYTF.

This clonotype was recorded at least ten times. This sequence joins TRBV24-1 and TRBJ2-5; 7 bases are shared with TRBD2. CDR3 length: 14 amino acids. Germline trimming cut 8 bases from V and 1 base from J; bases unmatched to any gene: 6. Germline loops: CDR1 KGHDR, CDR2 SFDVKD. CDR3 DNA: TGTGCCACCACTCTTCCGGGGGGCCAAGAGACCCAGTACTTC. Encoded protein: CATTLPGGQETQYF.

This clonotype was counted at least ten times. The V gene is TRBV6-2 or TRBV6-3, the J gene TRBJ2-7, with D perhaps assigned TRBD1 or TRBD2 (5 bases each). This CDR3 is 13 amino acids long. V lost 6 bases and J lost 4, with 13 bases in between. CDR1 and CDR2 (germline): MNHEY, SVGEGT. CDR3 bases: TGTGCCAGCAGGGGGACCTACGGGTACGAGCAGTACTTC. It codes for CASRGTYGYEQYF.

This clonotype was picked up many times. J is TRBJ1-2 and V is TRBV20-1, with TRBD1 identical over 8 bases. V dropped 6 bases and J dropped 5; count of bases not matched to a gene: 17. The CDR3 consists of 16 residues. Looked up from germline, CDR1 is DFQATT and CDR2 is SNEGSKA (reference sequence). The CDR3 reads CSATRDRRGDVYGYTF. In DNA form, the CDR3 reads TGCAGTGCAACCCGGGACAGGCGAGGGGACGTTTATGGCTACACCTTC.

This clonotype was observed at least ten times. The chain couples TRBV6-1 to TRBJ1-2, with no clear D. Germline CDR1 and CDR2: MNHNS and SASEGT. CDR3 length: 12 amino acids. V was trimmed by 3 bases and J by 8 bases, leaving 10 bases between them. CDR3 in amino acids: CASSDVGEGYTF. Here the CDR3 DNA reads TGTGCCAGCAGTGATGTCGGGGAAGGCTACACCTTC.

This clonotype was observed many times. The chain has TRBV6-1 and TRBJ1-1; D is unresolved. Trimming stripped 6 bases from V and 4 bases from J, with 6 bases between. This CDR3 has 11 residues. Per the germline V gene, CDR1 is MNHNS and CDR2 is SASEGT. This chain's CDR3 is CASSGFTEAFF. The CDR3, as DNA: TGTGCCAGCAGCGGGTTCACTGAAGCTTTCTTT.

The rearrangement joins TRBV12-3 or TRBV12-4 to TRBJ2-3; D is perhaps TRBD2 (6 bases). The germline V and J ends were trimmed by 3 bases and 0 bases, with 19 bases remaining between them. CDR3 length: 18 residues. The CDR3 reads CASSFYVFSGQSTDTQYF. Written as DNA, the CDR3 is TGTGCCAGCAGTTTTTATGTTTTTAGCGGCCAAAGCACAGATACGCAGTATTTT.

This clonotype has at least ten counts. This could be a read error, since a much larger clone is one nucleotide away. The CDR3 nucleotides are TGTGCCAGCAGCCAAGATGATCGGGGGAATCAGCCCCAGCATTTT. Protein: CASSQDDRGNQPQHF. The chain joins TRBV4-2 to TRBJ1-5; TRBD1 is a possible D gene (5 bases). The CDR3 length is 15 residues. Germline CDR1 is LGHNA and CDR2 is YNFKEQ. Trimming stripped 0 bases from V and 4 bases from J, with 10 bases between.

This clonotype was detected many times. The CDR3 DNA is TGTGCCTGGAGAGGGGGTAGCGGCCCCCGCACCGGGGAGCTGTTTTTT. Amino acid sequence: CAWRGGSGPRTGELFF. V usage is TRBV30 and J usage is TRBJ2-2, with D possibly being TRBD1 or TRBD2 (6 bases each). The length of the CDR3 is 16 residues. Germline-derived CDR1 and CDR2 are GTSNPN and SVGIG (reference sequence). Trimming removed 3 bases from V and 4 bases from J, with 18 bases in between. The complete variable domain, with remaining parts taken from reference TRBV30 and TRBJ2-2, reads SQTIHQWPATLVQPVGSPLSLECTVEGTSNPNLYWYRQAAGRGLQLLFYSVGIGQISSEVPQNLSASRPQDRQFILSSKKLLLSDSGFYLCAWRGGSGPRTGELFFGEGSRLTVL.

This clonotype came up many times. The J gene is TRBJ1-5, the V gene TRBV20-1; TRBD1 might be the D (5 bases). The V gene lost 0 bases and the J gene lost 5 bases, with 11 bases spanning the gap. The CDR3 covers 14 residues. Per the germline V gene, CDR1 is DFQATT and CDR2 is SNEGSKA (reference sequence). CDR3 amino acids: CSAREGWGDQPQHF. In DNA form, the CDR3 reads TGCAGTGCTAGAGAGGGATGGGGGGATCAGCCCCAGCATTTT.